This entry is about one T cell receptor (beta chain). This receptor's antigen is unknown. No clone much larger than this one lies a single base away; base qualities are absent. Whole blood was collected in K2EDTA tubes by collaborating institutions according to the institutions' own protocols. For TCRbeta analysis, collaborators shipped samples in one of three forms: frozen whole blood, isolated PBMCs, or DNA extracted from either of those sample types. The sample originates from a study of blood T cell repertoires in COVID-19 (dated by TCRdb to between 2020 and 2021). Study-level background: Samples from collaborators originated in the United States, Italy and Spain and spanned both the acute and convalescent phases of COVID-19. The samples were drawn from two sources: the first 160 participants of the ongoing ImmuneRACE study, and some 1,300 subjects contributed by 6 global collaborators. The repertoires were released in a freely available public database meant as a resource for research on the immune response to SARS-CoV-2. The prospective study material was composed of cDNA or gDNA derived from T cells, B-cell-depleted T cells, or PBMCs. Where HLA class I and class II types were available, the types were taken from metadata supplied by the sample provider, not from assay-based typing. The dataset comprised deeply sampled blood TCRbeta repertoires from subjects exposed to, actively infected with, or recovered from COVID-19. Sample metadata almost always included a de-identified subject ID, COVID-19 status, age in years and sex. Study-wide findings and limitations: The quantity of clinical and demographic metadata differed by source and by participant and was supplied without curation.

V is shortened by 2 bases, J by 4 bases, and the region joining them spans 12 bases. The CDR3, cysteine through phenylalanine, is 14 amino acids long. The only DNA kept is the CDR3, 42 bases in frame from the first base. As encoded in the germline V gene, CDR1 is SGHRS while CDR2 is YFSETQ. TCRbeta CDR3 regions were amplified from genomic DNA by means of the immunoSEQ Assay, a bias-controlled multiplex PCR. The authors processed their data as follows. Within the assay, amplification of reference gene primers was used to estimate how many nucleated cells each sample contained. Sequence reads were collapsed and filtered to measure the absolute abundance of every unique TCRbeta CDR3 rearrangement. Productive Simpson clonality was computed per sample as the square root of Simpson's diversity index over productive rearrangements. The clones in this table, taken by TCRdb from immuneACCESS, are in-frame only. Not every clone is retained; where verified, under half of the shortfall comes from an unresolved V gene, and the cause of the rest is unknown. V, J and clone size were drawn from that table, and D and trimming were deduced from the DNA. For this sample there are roughly 200,000 clones; about 90% appear just once. Approximately 1.5% of the sample goes to the ten largest clones.

This receptor was taken from a man younger than 30 with active or convalescent COVID-19. The rearrangement combines TRBV5-1 with TRBJ1-1; confidence is insufficient to name the D gene. The sequenced sample was peripheral blood. CDR3 reads: CASSLGGMGTEAFF. The bases read TGCGCCAGCAGCTTAGGAGGTATGGGCACTGAAGCTTTCTTT.